These 15 T cell receptor beta chains originate from one sample sequenced in a study of OX40 agonist ivuxolimab in advanced cancers. Sequencing used immunoSEQ multiplex PCR; TCRdb keeps in-frame clones, though not all of them. This table has 50,000 to 65,000 clones, about 88% appearing once. The material sequenced was CD4+ or CD8+ T cells sorted from blood, taken in a trial of the OX40 agonist ivuxolimab. Source of these receptors: an adult with an advanced solid tumor such as melanoma, head and neck, liver or kidney cancer.

The genes are TRBV19 and TRBJ1-4; a possible D gene is TRBD1 (5 bases). Germline CDR1 LNHDA, CDR2 SQIVND (reference sequence). V lost 4 bases, J lost 0 bases, and 15 bases lay in between. The CDR3 has 17 residues. The CDR3 is CASSNSRDGATNEKLFF. As DNA, the CDR3 is TGTGCCAGTAGTAACTCCCGGGACGGCGCAACTAATGAAAAACTGTTTTTT.

The chain joins TRBV10-2 to TRBJ2-3, with 8 nucleotides matching TRBD2. J gave up 13 bases and V 4 bases, and 16 bases lay outside the gene matches. Germline values: CDR1 WSHSY, CDR2 SAAADI. The CDR3 has 15 residues. The CDR3: CASSVVRAGEHRKYF. DNA for the CDR3: TGCGCCAGCAGTGTAGTCCGAGCGGGAGAGCACCGGAAGTATTTT.

J is TRBJ2-7 and V is TRBV6-6; 8 bases map to TRBD1. Per germline, CDR1 MNHNY and CDR2 SVGAGI (reference sequence). The CDR3 runs 13 residues. V gave up 7 bases and J gave up 12 bases; unmatched junction bases: 14. CDR3 DNA sequence: TGTGCCAGCACTCCGACAGGGGTAGGCATCTCGTACTTC. Translating it yields CASTPTGVGISYF.

The chain links TRBV9 to TRBJ2-7; D is possibly TRBD2 (6 bases). Trimming removed 4 bases at V and 4 bases at J, with 15 bases between. CDR3 length equals 14 residues. The germline V gene has CDR1 SGDLS and CDR2 YYNGEE. This CDR3 reads CASSPGSRQYEQYF. Written as DNA, the CDR3 is TGTGCCAGCAGCCCCGGGAGTAGGCAATACGAGCAGTACTTC.

A remark on this clone: The identical CDR3 is also encoded by other nucleotide sequences in the sample. V is TRBV28 and J is TRBJ2-7; D is unclear. CDR1 and CDR2 from the germline V gene are MDHEN and SYDVKM. The CDR3 runs to 11 residues. The V end lost 3 bases, the J end lost 3 bases, and 3 bases lay between the germline ends. CDR3 sequence: CASSLVYEQYF. CDR3 coding DNA: TGTGCCAGCAGTTTGGTCTACGAGCAGTACTTC.

The CDR3 region is CAATSGTGELFF. The CDR3 coding sequence is TGTGCCGCAACTAGTGGCACCGGGGAGCTGTTTTTT. V gene TRBV10-3 combines with J gene TRBJ2-2; tentative D call: TRBD2 (5 bases). V was clipped by 11 bases and J by 4 bases, with 11 bases between them. Germline CDR1 and CDR2: ENHRY and SYGVKD. The CDR3 has 12 residues.

The chain couples TRBV18 to TRBJ2-2; no clear D gene. The germline V and J ends were trimmed by 3 bases and 3 bases, with 8 bases remaining between them. CDR3 length: 14 amino acids. Germline CDR1 and CDR2: KGHSH and LQKENI. Written as DNA, the CDR3 is TGTGCCAGCTCACCGGGCATATACACCGGGGAGCTGTTTTTT. Amino acids: CASSPGIYTGELFF. Variable domain in full (rest from reference TRBV18 and TRBJ2-2): NAGVMQNPRHLVRRRGQEARLRCSPMKGHSHVYWYRQLPEEGLKFMVYLQKENIIDESGMPKERFSAEFPKEGPSILRIQQVVRGDSAAYFCASSPGIYTGELFFGEGSRLTVL.

This chain uses TRBV6-1 with TRBJ2-5, with D hard to call. Germline assignment: CDR1 MNHNS and CDR2 SASEGT. V was pared by 5 bases and J by 2 bases, with 0 bases between. The CDR3 has 10 residues. CDR3 sequence reads: CASSQETQYF. In nucleotides, the CDR3 is TGTGCCAGCAGTCAAGAGACCCAGTACTTC.

The chain carries TRBV27 and TRBJ1-5; 10 positions match TRBD1. The CDR3 extends over 15 amino acids. Germline loops: CDR1 MNHEY, CDR2 SMNVEV (reference sequence). The trim removed 3 bases at V and 2 bases at J, leaving 1 base unmatched. This CDR3 reads CASSFGTGGNQPQHF. For the CDR3, the DNA is TGTGCCAGCAGTTTCGGGACAGGGGGCAATCAGCCCCAGCATTTT.

The V call is TRBV10-3, the J call TRBJ2-1, with D perhaps matching TRBD1 (6 bases). The CDR3 runs 16 residues. V shed 6 bases and J shed 4 bases, with 19 bases lying between them. Per the germline V gene, CDR1 is ENHRY and CDR2 is SYGVKD. The CDR3 reads CAISTGTHEKYNEQFF. The CDR3 DNA follows: TGTGCCATCAGCACAGGGACCCACGAGAAATACAATGAGCAGTTCTTC.

The chain joins TRBV5-1 to TRBJ2-1; 11 positions agree with TRBD2. V dropped 4 bases and J dropped 6; count of bases not matched to a gene: 3. CDR1 SGHRS and CDR2 YFSETQ come from the germline V gene. The CDR3 contains 14 residues. CDR3 residues: CASSETSGTNEQFF. The CDR3 bases are TGCGCCAGCAGCGAGACTAGCGGGACCAATGAGCAGTTCTTC.

The CDR3 coding sequence is TGTGCCACCAGCACGCGGGAGTCCTACGAGCAGTACTTC. Translation gives CATSTRESYEQYF. This chain connects TRBV15 to TRBJ2-7; TRBD2 agrees at 7 bases. Looked up from germline, CDR1 is LNHNV and CDR2 is YYDKDF (reference sequence). The J segment lost 1 base and the V segment lost 4 bases, leaving 1 base of the junction unmatched. The CDR3 is made up of 13 amino acids.

The rearrangement joins TRBV10-3 to TRBJ1-1; a possible D gene is TRBD1 (6 bases). V was trimmed by 5 bases and J by 7 bases, leaving 8 bases between them. The germline gives CDR1 ENHRY, CDR2 SYGVKD. The CDR3 has 11 residues. CDR3 protein: CAISKDSEAFF. The CDR3 region has the DNA TGTGCCATCAGTAAGGACAGTGAAGCTTTCTTT.

A remark on this clone: Other DNA sequences of this sample code for an identical CDR3. This chain connects TRBV5-4 to TRBJ2-5; 9 bases map to TRBD2. Losses at the gene ends were 4 bases for V and 2 bases for J; bases not matched to a gene: 3. Germline V gene data show CDR1 as SGHNT and CDR2 as YYREEE (reference sequence). The CDR3 is 14 amino acids. CDR3 region: CASSLAGQQETQYF. Written as DNA, the CDR3 is TGTGCCAGCAGCCTAGCGGGACAGCAAGAGACCCAGTACTTC.

V is TRBV7-2 and J is TRBJ2-7; a possible D gene is TRBD1 (6 bases). V shed 1 base and J shed 5 bases, with 9 bases lying between them. The CDR3 is made up of 13 amino acids. Per the germline V gene, CDR1 is SGHTA and CDR2 is FQGNSA. The CDR3 bases are TGTGCCAGCAGCTTAGTTGGGGGCCACGAGCAGTACTTC. Translation gives CASSLVGGHEQYF. Complete variable domain (other parts from reference TRBV7-2 and TRBJ2-7): GAGVSQSPSNKVTEKGKDVELRCDPISGHTALYWYRQSLGQGLEFLIYFQGNSAPDKSGLPSDRFSAERTGGSVSTLTIQRTQQEDSAVYLCASSLVGGHEQYFGPGTRLTVT.